What follows are 28 T cell receptor beta chains derived from one specimen sequenced in a study of CD8+ T cells in alopecia areata. RNA, once extracted, was reverse transcribed into cDNA for use as the sequencing template. Sequencing used immunoSEQ multiplex PCR; TCRdb keeps in-frame clones, though not all of them. Of about 170,000 clones in the sample, about 67% were seen once. The sample was CD8+ T cells sorted from blood, taken at week 0. Receptors originate from a human donor with alopecia areata.

The V gene is TRBV2, the J gene TRBJ2-2, with D possibly matching TRBD1 (6 bases). This CDR3 is built from 11 residues. V lost 6 bases and J lost 11, with 10 bases in between. CDR1 and CDR2 (germline): SNHLY, FYNNEI. The CDR3 DNA follows: TGTGCCAGCAGCGATGGGACAGAGCTGTTTTTT. Protein: CASSDGTELFF. Drawing the rest from reference TRBV2 and TRBJ2-2, the complete variable domain is EPEVTQTPSHQVTQMGQEVILRCVPISNHLYFYWYRQILGQKVEFLVSFYNNEISEKSEIFDDQFSVERPDGSNFTLKIRSTKLEDSAMYFCASSDGTELFFGEGSRLTVL.

Only a few counts were recorded for this clone. This chain joins TRBV2 and TRBJ1-2; tentative D call: TRBD1 (6 bases). Germline CDR1 SNHLY, CDR2 FYNNEI. This CDR3 contains 14 residues. Trimming cost V 4 bases and J 4 bases, with 13 bases left between them. The CDR3, as DNA: TGTGCCAGCAGTGTGTCAGGGACACCCTATGGCTACACCTTC. The encoded protein is CASSVSGTPYGYTF.

The chain recombines TRBV7-2 with TRBJ2-5; the D gene is possibly TRBD1 (7 bases). V was clipped by 8 bases and J by 6 bases, with 19 bases between them. CDR3 length: 14 residues. Germline V lookup: CDR1 SGHTA, CDR2 FQGNSA. The CDR3 sequence: CASGHKGAGKTQYF. The CDR3 nucleotides read TGTGCCAGCGGACATAAGGGGGCGGGAAAGACCCAGTACTTC. Based on the CDR3 plus reference TRBV7-2 and TRBJ2-5, the full variable domain is GAGVSQSPSNKVTEKGKDVELRCDPISGHTALYWYRQSLGQGLEFLIYFQGNSAPDKSGLPSDRFSAERTGGSVSTLTIQRTQQEDSAVYLCASGHKGAGKTQYFGPGTRLLVL.

This rearrangement joins TRBV19 to TRBJ2-1; tentatively, D is TRBD1 (6 bases). With 7 bases removed from V and 6 bases from J, the gap between germline ends came to 7 bases. This CDR3 is built from 11 residues. In germline, CDR1 is LNHDA, CDR2 SQIVND (reference sequence). The CDR3 is CASIRGNEQFF. In DNA form, the CDR3 reads TGTGCCAGTATCAGGGGCAATGAGCAGTTCTTC. Based on the CDR3 plus reference TRBV19 and TRBJ2-1, the full variable domain is DGGITQSPKYLFRKEGQNVTLSCEQNLNHDAMYWYRQDPGQGLRLIYYSQIVNDFQKGDIAEGYSVSREKKESFPLTVTSAQKNPTAFYLCASIRGNEQFFGPGTRLTVL.

This sequence joins TRBV30 and TRBJ2-3; D unresolved. Germline V gene lookup returns CDR1 GTSNPN and CDR2 SVGIG (reference sequence). With 0 bases removed from V and 2 bases from J, the gap between germline ends came to 9 bases. The CDR3 is 14 residues long. The CDR3 DNA reads as TGTGCCTGGAGTGTACTTAGTACCACAGATACGCAGTATTTT. It translates to CAWSVLSTTDTQYF.

This clone was detected a few times. J is TRBJ1-5 and V is TRBV9; no clear D gene. Trimming pared 0 bases from V and 5 bases from J, leaving 12 bases between. Germline V gene lookup returns CDR1 SGDLS and CDR2 YYNGEE. There are 15 residues in the CDR3. This chain's CDR3 is CASSVDWRSHQPQHF. The CDR3 DNA is TGTGCCAGCAGCGTAGATTGGAGGTCTCATCAGCCCCAGCATTTT. Filled out from reference TRBV9 and TRBJ1-5, the complete variable domain reads DSGVTQTPKHLITATGQRVTLRCSPRSGDLSVYWYQQSLDQGLQFLIQYYNGEERAKGNILERFSAQQFPDLHSELNLSSLELGDSALYFCASSVDWRSHQPQHFGDGTRLSIL.

The sample holds a few counts of this clone. V gene TRBV4-1 combines with J gene TRBJ2-3, with 14 bases identical to TRBD2. Germline-derived CDR1 and CDR2 are MGHRA and YSYEKL. This CDR3 is built from 19 residues. J lost 2 bases, V lost 3 bases, and 10 bases had no gene match. CDR3 sequence (DNA): TGCGCCAGCAGCCACCCGGGACTAGCGGGGGATAAGCCCACAGATACGCAGTATTTT. Translated: CASSHPGLAGDKPTDTQYF.

This clone was detected a few times. This chain connects TRBV30 to TRBJ1-2, with D hard to call. Trimming removed 0 bases at V and 4 bases at J, with 9 bases between. CDR3 length: 13 amino acids. CDR1 is GTSNPN, CDR2 SVGIG, per germline (reference sequence). The CDR3 DNA is TGTGCCTGGAGTGTGGCCCCCTTCTATGGCTACACCTTC. The encoded protein is CAWSVAPFYGYTF.

This chain links TRBV30 with TRBJ1-4; the D gene is possibly TRBD1 (6 bases). V was cut by 7 bases and J by 0 bases, with 12 bases left in between. CDR1 and CDR2 (germline): GTSNPN, SVGIG (reference sequence). This CDR3 is 14 amino acids long. This CDR3 is CALKDSATNEKLFF. The CDR3 region has the DNA TGTGCCTTAAAGGACAGTGCAACTAATGAAAAACTGTTTTTT. The variable domain in full, with the rest retrieved from reference TRBV30 and TRBJ1-4, is SQTIHQWPATLVQPVGSPLSLECTVEGTSNPNLYWYRQAAGRGLQLLFYSVGIGQISSEVPQNLSASRPQDRQFILSSKKLLLSDSGFYLCALKDSATNEKLFFGSGTQLSVL.

The chain is built from TRBV30 and TRBJ2-3; no firm D call. Per germline, CDR1 GTSNPN and CDR2 SVGIG (reference sequence). With 5 bases removed from V and 0 bases from J, the gap between germline ends came to 6 bases. This CDR3 region has 12 residues. CDR3 nucleotides: TGTGCCTGGCCCAAAAGCACAGATACGCAGTATTTT. Translated, it gives CAWPKSTDTQYF.

The J gene is TRBJ2-5, the V gene TRBV6-5; weak D call: TRBD2 (5 bases). Germline CDR1 is MNHEY and CDR2 is SVGAGI. The CDR3 runs to 14 residues. V gave up 2 bases and J gave up 4 bases, with 11 bases separating them. The CDR3 spells CASSYGSSRETQYF. The CDR3 nucleotides are TGTGCCAGCAGTTACGGGTCTAGCAGAGAGACCCAGTACTTC.

This clone was counted a few times. A far larger clone differs by one base, so this is likely a read error. The chain carries TRBV4-2 and TRBJ2-7; tentatively, D is TRBD1 (6 bases). The CDR3 has 14 residues. V was shortened by 3 bases and J by 7 bases, with 16 bases between the two germline ends. CDR1 LGHNA and CDR2 YNFKEQ come from the germline V gene. The CDR3 nucleotides are TGTGCCAGCAGCCAGGAGACAGGTTGGTGGGAGCAGTACTTC. It encodes CASSQETGWWEQYF.

The chain joins TRBV28 to TRBJ2-7; 10 bases agree with TRBD1. V lost 4 bases to trimming and J lost 3 bases; unmatched junction nucleotides: 3. Germline CDR1 reads MDHEN; CDR2 reads SYDVKM. The CDR3 loop spans 14 amino acids. CDR3 in amino acids: CASSSGTGDYEQYF. CDR3 bases: TGTGCCAGCAGTTCCGGGACAGGGGACTACGAGCAGTACTTC.

The rearrangement joins TRBV2 to TRBJ2-1; D gene unclear. The CDR3 totals 12 residues. Germline V gives CDR1 SNHLY, CDR2 FYNNEI. With 7 bases removed from V and 10 bases from J, the gap between germline ends came to 14 bases. In DNA form, the CDR3 reads TGTGCCAGCAACCGACACCCTAGGGAGCAGTTCTTC. Protein: CASNRHPREQFF.

The chain carries TRBV5-1 and TRBJ2-4; tentatively, D is TRBD1 or TRBD2 (5 bases each). The CDR3 is 16 amino acids. Germline CDR1 reads SGHRS; CDR2 reads YFSETQ. V lost 4 bases and J 9 bases, leaving 23 bases between the germline ends. CDR3 in amino acids: CASSRPNEGTDSIQYF. The CDR3 DNA is TGCGCCAGCAGCCGACCAAACGAGGGGACCGATAGCATTCAGTACTTC.

This clone was seen a few times. This chain joins TRBV7-9 and TRBJ1-1, with D perhaps matching TRBD1 (5 bases). Trimming removed 5 bases at V and 11 bases at J, with 18 bases between. The germline gives CDR1 SEHNR, CDR2 FQNEAQ (reference sequence). This CDR3 is built from 13 residues. The CDR3 loop reads CASSRMEGEGAFF. CDR3 DNA: TGTGCCAGCAGCCGTATGGAGGGTGAGGGGGCTTTCTTT.

Regarding this clone: An end of the junction differs from the germline gene, which may be a read error. In the same sample, other DNA sequences code for this CDR3. The chain employs TRBV4-1 and TRBJ2-1; D gene ambiguous. There are 15 residues in the CDR3. The germline CDR1 and CDR2 sequences are MGHRA and YSYEKL. The CDR3: CASSQEQAIYNEQFF. As DNA, the CDR3 is TGTGCCAGCAGCCAAGAGCAAGCGATCTACAATGAGCAGTTCTTC.

V usage is TRBV9 and J usage is TRBJ2-1; D may match TRBD1 or TRBD2 (6 bases each). The CDR3 is 14 amino acids. V was clipped by 3 bases and J by 4 bases, with 11 bases between them. The germline CDR1 and CDR2 sequences are SGDLS and YYNGEE. The CDR3 sequence: CASSAGGPYNEQFF. CDR3 DNA: TGTGCCAGCAGCGCCGGGGGCCCATACAATGAGCAGTTCTTC.

This clone was seen a handful of times. The same CDR3 is also encoded by other DNA sequences in this sample. This chain uses TRBV5-1 with TRBJ2-2; D not certain. This CDR3 spans 11 amino acids. V dropped 0 bases and J dropped 6 bases, with 0 bases sitting between them. Per the germline V gene, CDR1 is SGHRS and CDR2 is YFSETQ. The CDR3 here is CASSLAGELFF. The CDR3 nucleotides read TGCGCCAGCAGCTTGGCCGGGGAGCTGTTTTTT.

The chain has TRBV19 and TRBJ1-6; D remains unclear. Germline CDR1 and CDR2: LNHDA and SQIVND (reference sequence). The length of the CDR3 is 16 residues. The V end lost 6 bases, the J end lost 0 bases, and 12 bases lay between the germline ends. The CDR3 coding sequence is TGTGCCAGTAGCCCCATACAGAGCTCCTATAATTCACCCCTCCACTTT. Translating it yields CASSPIQSSYNSPLHF.

The V and J genes are TRBV2 and TRBJ2-7; D might be TRBD1 (6 bases). Trimming stripped 6 bases from V and 1 base from J, with 13 bases between. CDR1 is SNHLY, CDR2 FYNNEI, per germline. The CDR3 runs to 14 residues. In DNA, the CDR3 is TGTGCCAGCAGGGAGGCACAGGGATCCTACGAGCAGTACTTC. This translates into CASREAQGSYEQYF.

This clone was detected a few times. The V and J genes are TRBV7-9 and TRBJ1-2, with a possible D match to TRBD1 (6 bases). Germline CDR1 reads SEHNR; CDR2 reads FQNEAQ (reference sequence). CDR3 length: 13 residues. Trimming pared 5 bases from V and 5 bases from J, leaving 12 bases between. In DNA form, the CDR3 reads TGTGCCAGCAGCGGGACGGGGACATATGGCTACACCTTC. Amino acid sequence: CASSGTGTYGYTF. Variable domain in full (rest from reference TRBV7-9 and TRBJ1-2): DTGVSQNPRHKITKRGQNVTFRCDPISEHNRLYWYRQTLGQGPEFLTYFQNEAQLEKSRLLSDRFSAERPKGSFSTLEIQRTEQGDSAMYLCASSGTGTYGYTFGSGTRLTVV.

The table lists this clone with a few counts. This CDR3 reads CASSKTGFGRTEAFF. As DNA, the CDR3 is TGCGCCAGCAGCAAGACAGGGTTTGGACGTACTGAAGCTTTCTTT. The gene calls are TRBV5-1 and TRBJ1-1; TRBD1 matches 7 bases. Germline CDR1 reads SGHRS; CDR2 reads YFSETQ. This CDR3 contains 15 residues. Losses at the gene ends were 4 bases for V and 5 bases for J; bases not matched to a gene: 11.

Only one count was recorded for this clone. The V gene is TRBV5-6, the J gene TRBJ1-5; no definite D call. Germline V lookup: CDR1 SGHDT, CDR2 YYEEEE. The CDR3 is 14 amino acids. Trimming took off 1 base at V and 1 base at J, with 6 bases between the two ends. The CDR3 bases are TGTGCCAGCAGCTTGCTACCGAGCAATCAGCCCCAGCATTTT. Its translation is CASSLLPSNQPQHF. Full variable domain (missing parts from reference TRBV5-6 and TRBJ1-5): DAGVTQSPTHLIKTRGQQVTLRCSPKSGHDTVSWYQQALGQGPQFIFQYYEEEERQRGNFPDRFSGHQFPNYSSELNVNALLLGDSALYLCASSLLPSNQPQHFGDGTRLSIL.

The genes are TRBV2 and TRBJ1-2; no clear D. V was cut by 7 bases and J by 8 bases, with 8 bases left in between. The germline V gene has CDR1 SNHLY and CDR2 FYNNEI. The CDR3 is 10 residues long. CDR3 sequence (DNA): TGTGCCAGCATACTACAGGGCTACACCTTC. This translates into CASILQGYTF.

The J gene is TRBJ2-5, the V gene TRBV5-6; a weak D match, TRBD2 (5 bases). The length of the CDR3 is 11 residues. Trimming left V 4 bases short and J 5 bases short, with 6 bases between. The germline gives CDR1 SGHDT, CDR2 YYEEEE. CDR3 sequence (DNA): TGTGCCAGCAGCAGGAGGGAGACCCAGTACTTC. It is translated as CASSRRETQYF.

This clone has just a few counts. The chain couples TRBV4-1 to TRBJ1-1; TRBD1 aligns across 8 bases. V lost 0 bases and J lost 1; bases outside the gene matches: 10. Germline loops: CDR1 MGHRA, CDR2 YSYEKL. This CDR3 comprises 18 residues. CDR3 coding DNA: TGCGCCAGCAGCCAAGAAGAAGACTTCAGGGGGCGGAACACTGAAGCTTTCTTT. Encoded protein: CASSQEEDFRGRNTEAFF.

V gene TRBV13 combines with J gene TRBJ2-2; D is uncertain. CDR1 is PRHDT, CDR2 FYEKMQ, per germline (reference sequence). This CDR3 comprises 12 residues. Deletions cut 0 bases from V and 8 bases from J, with 4 bases between. The CDR3 region is CASSLGRGELFF. The CDR3, as DNA: TGTGCCAGCAGCTTAGGCCGTGGGGAGCTGTTTTTT.